This T cell receptor beta chain was captured by sequencing in a study of regulatory T cells in long-lasting Graves disease. Overall study findings and caveats: There were preferences for TRBV28, TRBJ1-2 and TRBJ2-5 in persistent disease.

Construction of TCR beta libraries relied on iRepertoire HTBI primers and on Arm-PCR targeting CDR3 regions. A single record per CDR3 protein comes from TCRdb applying MiXCR to the multiplex PCR reads. The sample holds 350,000 to 550,000 distinct CDR3 sequences, 14% to 15% seen once. Time point defined: newly diagnosed GD, antithyroid drugs for less than 3 months. Following extraction of RNA from PBMCs, that RNA was used to make the TCR library. Trimming left V 8 bases short and J 6 bases short, with 14 bases between. CDR3 length: 13 amino acids. Germline-derived CDR1 and CDR2 are SGHVS and FQNEAQ. As for this clonotype: Antigen specificity is unknown.

The same data also went into a second study, on T cells in Graves' hyperthyroidism and ophthalmopathy. That source reports: Stable hyperthyroidism was separated from ophthalmopathy by a model based on 13 V-J features.

This specimen consisted of peripheral blood mononuclear cells (PBMCs), obtained at new diagnosis, from a patient treated with antithyroid drugs. This TCR was recovered from a woman aged 30 to 39 with Graves disease. V and J are TRBV7-8 and TRBJ1-3; no reliable D call. This chain's CDR3 is CASGLSPENTIYF. The DNA for the CDR3 is TGTGCCAGCGGCCTTTCCCCCGAAAACACCATATATTTT.